This TCR beta chain was recorded in a study of response to subunit inactivated influenza vaccine. Study-level results: Authors suggested each seasonal influenza vaccination recruits few new T cells.

Using its own MiXCR run on the RT-PCR reads, TCRdb lists one record per CDR3 protein. The sample holds fewer than 800,000 distinct CDR3 sequences, around a sixth seen once. CDR1 MGHRA and CDR2 YSYEKL come from the germline V gene. With 0 bases removed from V and 9 bases from J, the gap between germline ends came to 5 bases. CDR3 length equals 11 residues. Concerning this clonotype: Its antigen is as yet unknown.

This sample comprised PBMCs from blood, obtained less than 13 days after vaccination. The gene calls are TRBV4-1 and TRBJ2-5; D unclear. The sequence came from a middle-aged man who received an inactivated influenza vaccine. For the CDR3, the DNA is TGCGCCAGCAGCCAAGAAAACTCCCAGTACTTC. It encodes CASSQENSQYF.